This is a list of T cell receptor beta chains from one sample in a study of regulatory T cells in long-lasting Graves disease. TCRdb redid the calling of the multiplex PCR reads with MiXCR, one entry per CDR3 protein. Of about 420,000 distinct CDR3 sequences listed, roughly 15% are singletons. Separately, the same data were catalogued under a study of T cells in Graves' hyperthyroidism and ophthalmopathy.

Sample: peripheral blood mononuclear cells (PBMCs), taken at new diagnosis, from a patient treated with antithyroid drugs. The receptor source for this set is a woman under 30 with Graves disease. CDR3s include the opening cysteine and the closing phenylalanine or tryptophan. D genes are given only for firm matches. Part of the rows lack a size; the others show once, few, many or a class for expanded clones.

CDR3aa: CASNPGTGATDTQYF; CDR3nt: TGTGCCAGCAACCCAGGGACAGGGGCTACAGATACGCAGTATTTT; j_gene: TRBJ2-3; v_gene: TRBV28; d_gene: TRBD1; abundance: NA
CDR3aa: CASSSNSEKLFF; CDR3nt: TGTGCCAGCAGTTCCAACAGTGAAAAACTGTTTTTT; j_gene: TRBJ1-4; v_gene: TRBV28; d_gene: NA; abundance: many
CDR3aa: CASSESGHNTGELFF; CDR3nt: TGTGCCAGCAGTGAATCCGGACATAACACCGGGGAGCTGTTTTTT; j_gene: TRBJ2-2; v_gene: TRBV6-4; d_gene: NA; abundance: NA
CDR3aa: CASSLHRETQYF; CDR3nt: TGTGCCAGCAGCTTACATCGAGAGACCCAGTACTTC; j_gene: TRBJ2-5; v_gene: TRBV7-2; d_gene: NA; abundance: many
CDR3aa: CASSLFGGSYNEQFF; CDR3nt: TGTGCCAGCAGCTTATTTGGAGGCTCCTACAATGAGCAGTTCTTC; j_gene: TRBJ2-1; v_gene: TRBV7-2; d_gene: NA; abundance: many
CDR3aa: CASSSGTEYEQYF; CDR3nt: TGTGCCAGCAGCTCCGGGACAGAATACGAGCAGTACTTC; j_gene: TRBJ2-7; v_gene: TRBV11-2; d_gene: TRBD1; abundance: many
CDR3aa: CASTQFGTVLYEQYF; CDR3nt: TGTGCCAGCACTCAATTCGGGACAGTACTGTACGAGCAGTACTTC; j_gene: TRBJ2-7; v_gene: TRBV7-2; d_gene: TRBD1; abundance: many
CDR3aa: CASSLGIGTQETQYF; CDR3nt: TGTGCCAGCAGCTTAGGAATAGGCACCCAAGAGACCCAGTACTTC; j_gene: TRBJ2-5; v_gene: TRBV7-9; d_gene: NA; abundance: few
CDR3aa: CASSPLMTGGASYNEQFF; CDR3nt: TGTGCCAGCTCACCACTAATGACAGGGGGCGCTTCCTACAATGAGCAGTTCTTC; j_gene: TRBJ2-1; v_gene: TRBV18; d_gene: TRBD1; abundance: few
CDR3aa: CASRQTGGQETQYF; CDR3nt: TGTGCCAGCAGGCAGACAGGGGGCCAAGAGACCCAGTACTTC; j_gene: TRBJ2-5; v_gene: TRBV2; d_gene: TRBD1; abundance: many
CDR3aa: CASSPNKGLAGGPSYNEQFF; CDR3nt: TGTGCCAGCAGCCCCAATAAGGGACTAGCGGGAGGGCCCTCCTACAATGAGCAGTTCTTC; j_gene: TRBJ2-1; v_gene: TRBV3-1; d_gene: TRBD2; abundance: many
CDR3aa: CASSTGQATKNIQYF; CDR3nt: TGTGCCAGCAGCACTGGGCAGGCCACAAAAAACATTCAGTACTTC; j_gene: TRBJ2-4; v_gene: TRBV7-8; d_gene: NA; abundance: many
CDR3aa: CASSFFLIPGEAFF; CDR3nt: TGTGCCAGCAGCTTCTTCCTAATACCAGGTGAAGCTTTCTTT; j_gene: TRBJ1-1; v_gene: TRBV7-2; d_gene: NA; abundance: many
CDR3aa: CASSPPGRDEQFF; CDR3nt: TGTGCCAGCAGTCCCCCTGGACGTGATGAGCAGTTCTTC; j_gene: TRBJ2-1; v_gene: TRBV28; d_gene: NA; abundance: many
CDR3aa: CASSLGPLSETQYF; CDR3nt: TGTGCCAGCAGCTTGGGACCACTTTCAGAGACCCAGTACTTC; j_gene: TRBJ2-5; v_gene: TRBV7-6; d_gene: NA; abundance: many
CDR3aa: CASSHSFGTDTQYF; CDR3nt: TGTGCCAGCAGCCATAGTTTCGGGACAGATACGCAGTATTTT; j_gene: TRBJ2-3; v_gene: TRBV7-6; d_gene: NA; abundance: many
CDR3aa: CASSLRTGQKETQYF; CDR3nt: TGTGCCAGCAGCTTACGGACAGGCCAGAAAGAGACCCAGTACTTC; j_gene: TRBJ2-5; v_gene: TRBV7-9; d_gene: TRBD1; abundance: many
CDR3aa: CASRPQGTGRLEAFF; CDR3nt: TGTGCCAGCAGACCTCAGGGGACAGGCCGTCTTGAAGCTTTCTTT; j_gene: TRBJ1-1; v_gene: TRBV3-1; d_gene: TRBD1; abundance: many
CDR3aa: CASSLERLFGQRLDF; CDR3nt: TGTGCCAGCAGCTTAGAAAGGTTATTTGGACAAAGGTTAGACTTC; j_gene: TRBJ2-1; v_gene: TRBV7-9; d_gene: NA; abundance: NA
CDR3aa: CASSQVSGVGDTQYF; CDR3nt: TGTGCCAGCAGCCAAGTTTCGGGAGTAGGGGATACGCAGTATTTT; j_gene: TRBJ2-3; v_gene: TRBV14; d_gene: NA; abundance: many